This TCR beta chain was sequenced for a study of cytomegalovirus exposure and HLA in healthy donors. These donors counted as nominally healthy when sampled, but unrecorded immune exposures were likely. Overall study results and limits: Upon later analysis, HLA-associated TCR beta chains proved more clonally expanded than other, equally common chains. In an earlier analysis, in fewer than 700 donors, most V segments appeared productive either ~87% or ~30% of the time.

Points on this clone: What it binds is unknown.

Trimming at V came to 0 bases and at J to 10 bases, leaving 7 bases not matched to a gene. The CDR3 loop spans 16 amino acids. Germline V gives CDR1 MNHEY, CDR2 SVGAGI. Primers: 60 Vbeta forward and 13 Jbeta reverse. TCRdb's copy holds only in-frame clones and misses some; the assay was immunoSEQ multiplex PCR. The data contain about 69,000 clones, roughly 65% of them singletons. The V call is TRBV6-5, the J call TRBJ1-6; 9 positions match TRBD1. Sequencing input: PBMCs. The receptor comes from a male donor in good health and CMV-seropositive. CDR3 sequence: CASSYSWGTGRSPLHF. CDR3 in DNA: TGTGCCAGCAGTTACTCTTGGGGGACAGGGAGATCACCCCTCCACTTT.